This T cell receptor beta chain derives from a study of T cell clonotyping in hematopoietic cell transplantation. Study-level findings and limits: Recipient TCR diversity dropped after transplant; expanded clonotypes rose from day 30 to 180.

This clone was detected a few times. The antigen is undetermined. Produced via immunoSEQ multiplex PCR; TCRdb's table is partial and in-frame only. The profile shows 17,000 or so clones, approximately 74% of them singletons. Sequenced: peripheral blood mononuclear cells. This TCR came from a woman aged 55-69 years in good health. Some clones in this sample may be carry-over from other donors' samples.

CDR3 bases: TGTGCCAGCAGGTTTGGGGGATTGGCCGATACGCAGTATTTT. Protein: CASRFGGLADTQYF. This chain links TRBV6-5 with TRBJ2-3; possibly TRBD1 or TRBD2 for D (5 bases each). CDR1 MNHEY and CDR2 SVGAGI come from the germline V gene. The ends were cut back, 6 bases at V and 6 bases at J, with 16 bases in the middle. The CDR3 is 14 amino acids.